Listed below are T cell receptor beta chains from one sample, sequenced in a study of blood T cell repertoires in COVID-19. Assay: immunoSEQ multiplex PCR; the TCRdb copy retains only in-frame clones and omits some. Here the sample spans fewer than 60,000 clones, over 80% being singletons. Sequencing was done on a sample of peripheral blood. All receptors come from a man aged 25 to 40 with COVID-19, enrolled during active disease. The conserved cysteine and the conserved F or W are not part of the CDR3 here.

V gene: TRBV7-2
J gene: TRBJ1-1
CDR3 protein: ASSFPGQVTEAF

V gene: TRBV5-1
J gene: TRBJ2-2
CDR3 protein: ASSSSGNTGELF

V gene: TRBV3-1/TRBV3-2
J gene: TRBJ1-2
CDR3 protein: ASSFGGGYT

V gene: TRBV5-1
J gene: TRBJ1-6
CDR3 protein: ASSMGTGNSPLH

V gene: TRBV6-2/TRBV6-3
J gene: TRBJ2-1
CDR3 protein: ASTPLGTSGRWNNEQF

V gene: TRBV6-6
J gene: TRBJ1-1
CDR3 protein: ASRQTEAF

V gene: TRBV28
J gene: TRBJ2-3
CDR3 protein: ASSPRLAEYSDTQY

V gene: TRBV18
J gene: TRBJ2-1
CDR3 protein: ASSPYKSGGNEQF

V gene: TRBV28
J gene: TRBJ1-1
CDR3 protein: ASSVRGTVEAF

V gene: TRBV7-2
J gene: TRBJ2-7
CDR3 protein: ASSLKRLAGAAYEQY

V gene: TRBV13
J gene: TRBJ1-4
CDR3 protein: ASRAGLNEKLF

V gene: TRBV5-5
J gene: TRBJ2-7
CDR3 protein: ASSRQGSYEQY

V gene: TRBV9
J gene: TRBJ1-1
CDR3 protein: ASGPSPGVTEAF

V gene: TRBV27
J gene: TRBJ1-5
CDR3 protein: ASSFQGGQPQH

V gene: TRBV13
J gene: TRBJ2-2
CDR3 protein: ASSYRDRGSGELF

V gene: TRBV19
J gene: TRBJ2-7
CDR3 protein: ASRVATGSHEQY

V gene: TRBV14
J gene: TRBJ2-5
CDR3 protein: ASSQERQGNAAQY

V gene: TRBV27
J gene: TRBJ1-5
CDR3 protein: ASSLRQSFSGNQPQH

V gene: TRBV15
J gene: TRBJ2-7
CDR3 protein: ATSRDSLSYEQY

V gene: TRBV5-6
J gene: TRBJ2-7
CDR3 protein: ASSNLQGTYEQY

V gene: TRBV27
J gene: TRBJ2-5
CDR3 protein: ASSLEASLVETQY

V gene: TRBV27
J gene: TRBJ1-6
CDR3 protein: ASFRGSYNSPLH

V gene: TRBV10-3
J gene: TRBJ1-1
CDR3 protein: AISEGGMNTEAF

V gene: TRBV5-4
J gene: TRBJ1-2
CDR3 protein: ASRNRTGGVGYT

V gene: TRBV18
J gene: TRBJ1-1
CDR3 protein: ASSVDWNTEAF

V gene: TRBV5-4
J gene: TRBJ2-5
CDR3 protein: ASSSKLAGASETQY

V gene: TRBV27
J gene: TRBJ2-5
CDR3 protein: ASSPYSAPQETQY

V gene: TRBV30
J gene: TRBJ2-7
CDR3 protein: ACGQGSNSYEQY

V gene: TRBV7-2
J gene: TRBJ2-3
CDR3 protein: ASSSLTSGTDTQY

V gene: TRBV2
J gene: TRBJ1-1
CDR3 protein: ASRTDRGPYTEAF

V gene: TRBV5-1
J gene: TRBJ1-1
CDR3 protein: ASSQHDRGGTEAF

V gene: TRBV2
J gene: TRBJ2-1
CDR3 protein: ASCSGWSYNEQF

V gene: TRBV6-4
J gene: TRBJ1-2
CDR3 protein: ASSDQGYGYT

V gene: TRBV5-6
J gene: TRBJ2-3
CDR3 protein: ASSLEDRGSDTQY

V gene: TRBV4-2
J gene: TRBJ2-3
CDR3 protein: ASRPGTSGTDTQY

V gene: TRBV4-1
J gene: TRBJ1-1
CDR3 protein: ASSPRQGHTEAF

V gene: TRBV5-6
J gene: TRBJ1-5
CDR3 protein: ASSLAGAGNQPQH

V gene: TRBV7-6
J gene: TRBJ2-2
CDR3 protein: ASSLAPTSGSPGELF

V gene: TRBV30
J gene: TRBJ2-5
CDR3 protein: AWTPLAGYQETQY

V gene: TRBV30
J gene: TRBJ2-1
CDR3 protein: AWSGAGGNEQF

V gene: TRBV7-9
J gene: TRBJ1-4
CDR3 protein: ASSVQGYEKLF

V gene: TRBV28
J gene: TRBJ2-2
CDR3 protein: ASSFPGGGGKRYGNTGELF

V gene: TRBV29-1
J gene: TRBJ1-2
CDR3 protein: SVGVQGSSKGYT

V gene: TRBV9
J gene: TRBJ2-5
CDR3 protein: ASSVGSFGGSGGGETQY

V gene: TRBV6-5
J gene: TRBJ2-2
CDR3 protein: ASRGGAANTGELF

V gene: TRBV19
J gene: TRBJ2-4
CDR3 protein: ASSIGGGLLAKNIQY

V gene: TRBV15
J gene: TRBJ2-3
CDR3 protein: ATSRDSSTDTQY

V gene: TRBV4-3
J gene: TRBJ2-1
CDR3 protein: ASSHDQGTYNEQF

V gene: TRBV4-1
J gene: TRBJ1-1
CDR3 protein: ASSPPGRGEAF

V gene: TRBV5-6
J gene: TRBJ1-1
CDR3 protein: ASSYGSGANTEAF

V gene: TRBV3-1/TRBV3-2
J gene: TRBJ2-7
CDR3 protein: ASSQVGTSGRVYEQY

V gene: TRBV6-2/TRBV6-3
J gene: TRBJ1-2
CDR3 protein: ASSYGDSYGYT

V gene: TRBV5-6
J gene: TRBJ1-2
CDR3 protein: ASSLFTGTNYGYT

V gene: TRBV11-3
J gene: TRBJ2-1
CDR3 protein: ASSLSGQGALYEQF